These T cell receptor beta chains were read from a single sample in a study of Graves' ophthalmopathy and Graves' hyperthyroidism. TCRdb reprocessed the multiplex PCR reads via MiXCR and lists one record per CDR3 protein. The sample shows about 1.1 million distinct CDR3 sequences, roughly 35% of them seen only once. The sample consisted of peripheral blood or thyroid tissue (not recorded which). The source is an adult man with Graves' hyperthyroidism. Each CDR3 is given with its conserved first and last residue. D genes are given only for firm matches. Not all rows give a size; the values are once, few, many and, for expanded clones, a class.

TRBJ2-2 many TRBV24-1 - TGTGCCACCAGTGATTTGCGGCAGGGGTTCGCCGGGGAGCTGTTTTTT CATSDLRQGFAGELFF
TRBJ1-5 many TRBV19 - TGTGCCAGTAGTATAGCTGGCGGGGCTAATAGCAATCAGCCCCAGCATTTT CASSIAGGANSNQPQHF
TRBJ1-2 many TRBV29-1 - TGCAGCGTTGTTGGGGGAAAGCCTAACTATGGCTACACCTTC CSVVGGKPNYGYTF
TRBJ1-6 many TRBV4-1 - TGCGCCAGCAGCGAGCCTCTCTGGTCACCCCTCCACTTT CASSEPLWSPLHF
TRBJ1-1 many TRBV10-3 - TGTGCCATCGCCAGGGAGGGCACTGAAGCTTTCTTT CAIAREGTEAFF
TRBJ1-1 many TRBV7-9 - TGTGCCAGCAGCTTAGGACGAGGACTAGAAGCTTTCTTT CASSLGRGLEAFF
TRBJ1-1 - TRBV28 - TGTGCCAGCAGTTTATCGCCGGGAGTGAACACTGAAGCTTTCTTT CASSLSPGVNTEAFF
TRBJ2-7 few TRBV2 TRBD2 TGTGCCAGCAGTGCGAGCGGGAGGCTGGGCTCCTACGAGCAGTACTTC CASSASGRLGSYEQYF
TRBJ1-6 many TRBV5-1 TRBD1 TGCGCCAGCAGCCCAGGGGGCATAGGATCACCCCTCCACTTT CASSPGGIGSPLHF
TRBJ2-7 many TRBV2 - TGTGCCAGCAGGCGGTTGGGCTACGAGCAGTACTTC CASRRLGYEQYF
TRBJ1-2 many TRBV10-3 TRBD1 TGTGCCATCAGTGGTGACAGGGGAGCTAACTATGGCTACACCTTC CAISGDRGANYGYTF
TRBJ2-7 many TRBV9 - TGTGCCAGCAGCGTTGAGGCAGGGTTAGACGAGCAGTACTTC CASSVEAGLDEQYF
TRBJ1-4 many TRBV10-3 - TGTGCCATCAGTGAGTCTGTGAGGGGGACAACTAATGAAAAACTGTTTTTT CAISESVRGTTNEKLFF
TRBJ2-5 many TRBV10-3 - TGTGCCATCAGTGAGGCCACCCAAGAGACCCAGTACTTC CAISEATQETQYF
TRBJ1-6 - TRBV25-1 - TGTGCTAGCAGAGCGACAGGTTCACCCCTCCACTTT CASRATGSPLHF
TRBJ2-7 - TRBV20-1 TRBD2 TGCAGTGCCACCCGGGGGGGGAAGGCCTACGAGCAGTACTTC CSATRGGKAYEQYF
TRBJ2-7 - TRBV12-3/TRBV12-4 TRBD2 TGTGCCAGCAGCCCGAGGTCGACTAGCGGGGGCTACGAGCAGTACTTC CASSPRSTSGGYEQYF
TRBJ2-2 - TRBV6-5 - TGTGCCACCCCTTTATACACCGGGGAGCTGTTTTTT CATPLYTGELFF
TRBJ1-5 once TRBV20-1 TRBD1 TGCAGTGCTGGAAAACCGGGACAGGCCCAAAGCAATCAGCCCCAGCATTTT CSAGKPGQAQSNQPQHF
TRBJ2-7 many TRBV7-9 TRBD2 TGTGCCAGCAGCTTACCGACTAGCGGGCCCTACGAGCAGTACTTC CASSLPTSGPYEQYF
TRBJ2-7 - TRBV5-4 - TGTGCCGGCAGCGTAACAGGGAGCTCCTACGAGCAGTACTTC CAGSVTGSSYEQYF
TRBJ2-3 - TRBV7-3 - TGTGCCAGCTCCGCGGGTAGCACAGATACGCAGTATTTT CASSAGSTDTQYF
TRBJ1-6 few TRBV5-1 - TGCGCCAGCAGCTTGGCCGGGACGGTGAGCTCCTATAATTCACCCCTCCACTTT CASSLAGTVSSYNSPLHF
TRBJ2-7 - TRBV6-1 TRBD1 TGTGCCAGCAGTGAAAAGGGGGACAGCATCTACGAGCAGTACTTC CASSEKGDSIYEQYF
TRBJ2-1 - TRBV7-9 - TGTGCCAGCAGCCACAAGGCAGCCTGGGGTGGGTACAATGAGCAGTTCTTC CASSHKAAWGGYNEQFF
TRBJ1-3 many TRBV7-8 - TGTGCCAGCAGGGGCCCGGGCCGTATCTCAGGAAACACCATATATTTT CASRGPGRISGNTIYF
TRBJ2-7 once TRBV5-1 - TGCGCCAGCAGCTGGCCTAGGGGCGAGCAGTACTTC CASSWPRGEQYF
TRBJ1-2 - TRBV7-6 - TGTGCCAGCAGCCCTAGCGGGAGCGCCGGGGGGTACGGCTACACCTTC CASSPSGSAGGYGYTF
TRBJ1-3 - TRBV7-2 TRBD1 TGTGCCAGCAGCTCGGTGGCAGGGGGCGACTATGGCTACACCATATATTTT CASSSVAGGDYGYTIYF
TRBJ1-5 many TRBV19 - TGTGCCAGTACAACCGGGGGGCAAGGTAATCAGCCCCAGCATTTT CASTTGGQGNQPQHF
TRBJ2-7 many TRBV5-1 - TGCGCCAGCAGCCGAACCTCAGATACGTCCTACGAGCAGTACTTC CASSRTSDTSYEQYF
TRBJ1-3 - TRBV4-3 TRBD1 TGCGCCAGCAGCCCCGGGACAGTAGCTGGAAACACCATATATTTT CASSPGTVAGNTIYF
TRBJ1-1 - TRBV3-1 - TGTGCCAGCAGCCAAGAATTGGGGTACACTGAAGCTTTCTTT CASSQELGYTEAFF
TRBJ2-7 few TRBV12-3/TRBV12-4 TRBD2 TGTGCCAGCAGTTACCACCAGCGGGAGGGCCCGTACGAGCAGTACTTC CASSYHQREGPYEQYF
TRBJ1-3 - TRBV6-5 - TGTGCCAGCAGTGGGACGGCGAGCTCTGGAAACACCATATATTTT CASSGTASSGNTIYF
TRBJ2-7 many TRBV10-3 - TGTGCCATCAGTGACACATTAGGGGGCTACGAGCAGTACTTC CAISDTLGGYEQYF
TRBJ1-2 - TRBV28 - TGTGCCAGCAGATCGAGCGGTTATAACTATGGCTACACCTTC CASRSSGYNYGYTF
TRBJ2-1 - TRBV20-1 - TGCAGTGCTAGTACCGGGGCTGAAGGTGGTGAGCAGTTCTTC CSASTGAEGGEQFF
TRBJ2-5 - TRBV10-3 - TGTGCCATCAGTGAGGGTCCGACGTTGGAGACCCAGTACTTC CAISEGPTLETQYF
TRBJ1-2 many TRBV9 TRBD1 TGTGCCAGCAGCCCCCGGGACAGGGATAACTATGGCTACACCTTC CASSPRDRDNYGYTF
TRBJ1-2 many TRBV6-5 TRBD1 TGTGCCAGCCGAGGACAGGGGGCGGATGGCTACACCTTC CASRGQGADGYTF
TRBJ2-7 many TRBV5-1 - TGCGCCAGCAGCTTGGCCCCCCTAACAGAGCAGTACTTC CASSLAPLTEQYF
TRBJ2-2 many TRBV19 TRBD2 TGTGCCAGTAGTATAGGACTAGCGACCGGGGAGCTGTTTTTT CASSIGLATGELFF
TRBJ1-2 many TRBV5-1 TRBD1 TGCGCCAGCAGCCTTCAACAGGGGGCGCGGGATGGCTACACCTTC CASSLQQGARDGYTF
TRBJ1-3 - TRBV14 - TGTGCCAGCAGCCAATGGGGACCGAACTCTGGAAACACCATATATTTT CASSQWGPNSGNTIYF
TRBJ1-6 once TRBV7-2 - TGTGCCAGCAGCTTAGGCACTAGCGATTCACCCCTCCACTTT CASSLGTSDSPLHF
TRBJ2-5 many TRBV12-3/TRBV12-4 - TGTGCCAGCAGAATCAGGGGTTGGAGCCGAGAGACCCAGTACTTC CASRIRGWSRETQYF
TRBJ2-2 - TRBV7-2 TRBD2 TGTGCTAGAGAGAGCGGGAAAAAGGCCGGGGAGCTGTTTTTT CARESGKKAGELFF
TRBJ2-2 - TRBV2 - TGTGCCAGCAGTGGTCAGCTAGGGGAGCTGTTTTTT CASSGQLGELFF
TRBJ2-7 once TRBV12-3/TRBV12-4 TRBD2 TGTGCCAGCAGTTACACGGGGCTAGCGGACTCCTCCTACGAGCAGTACTTC CASSYTGLADSSYEQYF
TRBJ1-4 many TRBV29-1 TRBD1 TGCAGCGTTGACAAAGGACAGGGATATGAAAAACTGTTTTTT CSVDKGQGYEKLFF
TRBJ2-7 many TRBV5-1 - TGCGCCAGCAGCTATGGCGGGGAAGACGAGCAGTACTTC CASSYGGEDEQYF
TRBJ2-5 many TRBV2 TRBD2 TGTGCCAGCAGGGATAGCGGGAGGGCCGAAGAGACCCAGTACTTC CASRDSGRAEETQYF
TRBJ1-2 many TRBV5-6 - TGTGCCAGCAGCAGCGCATTCAACTATGGCTACACCTTC CASSSAFNYGYTF
TRBJ1-2 - TRBV29-1 - TGCAGCGTAGCCAGTACCCCCTATGGCTACACCTTC CSVASTPYGYTF